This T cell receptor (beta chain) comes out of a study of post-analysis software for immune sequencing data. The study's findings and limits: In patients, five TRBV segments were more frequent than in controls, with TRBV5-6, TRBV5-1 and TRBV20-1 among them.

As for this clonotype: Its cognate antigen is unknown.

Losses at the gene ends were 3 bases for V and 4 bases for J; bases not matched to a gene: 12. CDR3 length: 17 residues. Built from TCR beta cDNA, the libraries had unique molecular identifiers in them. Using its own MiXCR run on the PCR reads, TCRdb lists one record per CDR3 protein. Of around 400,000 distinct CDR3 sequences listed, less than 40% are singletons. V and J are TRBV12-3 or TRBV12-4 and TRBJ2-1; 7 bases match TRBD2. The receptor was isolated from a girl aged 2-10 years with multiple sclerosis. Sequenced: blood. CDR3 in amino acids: CASSFSFGGGVYNEQFF. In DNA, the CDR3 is TGTGCCAGCAGTTTTAGTTTTGGGGGGGGAGTTTACAATGAGCAGTTCTTC.